Below are 9 T cell receptor beta chains sequenced from a single sample in a study of shared clonotypes between healthy human individuals. The naive CD8 population came from CD45RO-negative cells selected for CCR7, without terminally differentiated effector memory CD45RA+ cells. Some clones are missing from TCRdb's copy, which holds only in-frame ones; the method was immunoSEQ multiplex PCR. The table includes about 2 million clones, 85% to 95% detected once. The sample was naive CD8+ T cells sorted from blood. These receptors were obtained from a man aged 18 to 30 in good health.

V gene TRBV2 combines with J gene TRBJ2-2; D is unresolved. This CDR3 is 13 amino acids long. V shed 2 bases and J shed 3 bases, with 4 bases lying between them. From germline, CDR1 is SNHLY and CDR2 FYNNEI. Here the CDR3 DNA reads TGTGCCAGCAGTGAACCGTACACCGGGGAGCTGTTTTTT. Residues: CASSEPYTGELFF.

This chain links TRBV13 with TRBJ1-1, with 9 bases identical to TRBD1. This CDR3 region has 14 residues. CDR1 is PRHDT, CDR2 FYEKMQ, per germline (reference sequence). J was trimmed by 7 bases and V by 4 bases; bases with no gene match: 7. The chain's CDR3 is CASSSTDRGSEAFF. The DNA for the CDR3 is TGTGCCAGCAGCTCGACTGACAGGGGGAGTGAAGCTTTCTTT.

The chain uses TRBV4-1 and TRBJ2-7; possible D gene TRBD2, 6 bases. Germline-derived CDR1 and CDR2 are MGHRA and YSYEKL. V gave up 0 bases and J gave up 0 bases, with 12 bases separating them. This CDR3 comprises 16 residues. The CDR3 loop reads CASSQDLSGHSYEQYF. CDR3 DNA sequence: TGCGCCAGCAGCCAAGATCTGAGCGGGCACTCCTACGAGCAGTACTTC.

The chain uses TRBV12-5 and TRBJ1-5; no definite D call. Germline CDR1 LGHNT, CDR2 FRNRAP. The CDR3 loop spans 14 amino acids. Trimming removed 4 bases from V and 1 base from J, with 8 bases in between. The CDR3 reads CASGSPHSNQPQHF. The CDR3 nucleotides are TGTGCTAGTGGTTCCCCACACAGCAATCAGCCCCAGCATTTT.

The chain combines TRBV5-4 with TRBJ1-6, with TRBD1 matching 10 bases. J gave up 6 bases and V 0 bases, and 0 bases lay outside the gene matches. The CDR3 has 15 residues. Germline lookup yields CDR1 SGHNT and CDR2 YYREEE (reference sequence). CDR3 region: CASSLGTGGNSPLHF. Here the CDR3 DNA reads TGTGCCAGCAGCTTGGGGACAGGGGGTAATTCACCCCTCCACTTT.

This chain links TRBV5-1 with TRBJ2-5; the D gene is possibly TRBD1 (6 bases). Germline assignment: CDR1 SGHRS and CDR2 YFSETQ. Trimming left V 4 bases short and J 2 bases short, with 12 bases between. The CDR3 spans 14 residues. The CDR3 DNA reads TGCGCCAGCAGCGTGGGGGCAGGGCAAGAGACCCAGTACTTC. Its protein is CASSVGAGQETQYF. The full variable domain, completed using reference TRBV5-1 and TRBJ2-5, is KAGVTQTPRYLIKTRGQQVTLSCSPISGHRSVSWYQQTPGQGLQFLFEYFSETQRNKGNFPGRFSGRQFSNSRSEMNVSTLELGDSALYLCASSVGAGQETQYFGPGTRLLVL.

The V gene is TRBV11-2, the J gene TRBJ2-1; tentatively, D is TRBD1 (5 bases). The CDR3 loop spans 15 amino acids. Trimming cost V 6 bases and J 6 bases, with 18 bases left between them. CDR1 SGHAT and CDR2 FQNNGV come from the germline V gene. This CDR3 is CASSFRVVFGNEQFF. The CDR3 nucleotides are TGTGCCAGCAGTTTCAGGGTAGTCTTTGGCAATGAGCAGTTCTTC. The full variable domain, in which reference TRBV11-2 and TRBJ2-1 provide the parts outside the CDR3, is EAGVAQSPRYKIIEKRQSVAFWCNPISGHATLYWYQQILGQGPKLLIQFQNNGVVDDSQLPKDRFSAERLKGVDSTLKIQPAKLEDSAVYLCASSFRVVFGNEQFFGPGTRLTVL.

V is TRBV29-1 and J is TRBJ2-1, with 10 bases aligning to TRBD2. V gave up 4 bases and J gave up 9 bases; unmatched junction bases: 6. In germline, CDR1 is SQVTM, CDR2 ANQGSEA. The CDR3 totals 13 residues. DNA for the CDR3: TGCAGCGTTGGTAAAAGCGGGGGGGGTGAGCAGTTCTTC. Protein sequence: CSVGKSGGGEQFF.

The V call is TRBV27, the J call TRBJ1-2; D remains unclear. Trimming pared 6 bases from V and 3 bases from J, leaving 17 bases between. The CDR3 is made up of 15 amino acids. Germline loops: CDR1 MNHEY, CDR2 SMNVEV (reference sequence). The CDR3 protein is CASRGPSDGYYGYTF. CDR3 coding DNA: TGTGCCAGCAGGGGCCCCTCGGACGGTTACTATGGCTACACCTTC.